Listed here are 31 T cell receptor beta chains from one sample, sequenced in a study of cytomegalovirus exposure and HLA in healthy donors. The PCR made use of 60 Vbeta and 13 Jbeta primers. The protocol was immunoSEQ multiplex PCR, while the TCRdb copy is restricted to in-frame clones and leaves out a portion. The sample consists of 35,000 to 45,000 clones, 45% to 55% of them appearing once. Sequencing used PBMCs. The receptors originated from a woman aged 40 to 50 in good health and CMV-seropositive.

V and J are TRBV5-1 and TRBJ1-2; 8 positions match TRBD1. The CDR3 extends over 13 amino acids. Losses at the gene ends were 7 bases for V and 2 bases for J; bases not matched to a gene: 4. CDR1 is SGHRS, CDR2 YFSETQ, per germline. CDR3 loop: CASGSGGNYGYTF. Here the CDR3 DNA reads TGCGCCAGCGGCTCAGGGGGCAACTATGGCTACACCTTC.

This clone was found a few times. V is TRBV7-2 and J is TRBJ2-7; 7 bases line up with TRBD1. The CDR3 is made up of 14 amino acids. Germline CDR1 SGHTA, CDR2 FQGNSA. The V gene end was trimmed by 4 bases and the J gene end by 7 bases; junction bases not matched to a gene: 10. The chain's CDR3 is CASSSRQGKGEQYF. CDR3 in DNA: TGTGCCAGCAGCTCGAGACAGGGAAAGGGTGAGCAGTACTTC.

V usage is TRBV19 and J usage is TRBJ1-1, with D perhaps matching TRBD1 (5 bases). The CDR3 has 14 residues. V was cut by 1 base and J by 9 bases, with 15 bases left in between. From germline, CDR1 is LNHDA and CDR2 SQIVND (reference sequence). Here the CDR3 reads CASSIGAREGQAFF. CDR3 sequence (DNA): TGTGCCAGTAGTATAGGGGCCAGGGAAGGTCAAGCTTTCTTT.

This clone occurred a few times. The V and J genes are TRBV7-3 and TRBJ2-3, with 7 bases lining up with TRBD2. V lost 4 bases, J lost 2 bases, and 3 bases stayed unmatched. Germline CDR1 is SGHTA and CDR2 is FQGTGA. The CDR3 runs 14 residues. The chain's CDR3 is CASSSGLNTDTQYF. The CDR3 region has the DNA TGTGCCAGCAGCTCGGGACTAAACACAGATACGCAGTATTTT.

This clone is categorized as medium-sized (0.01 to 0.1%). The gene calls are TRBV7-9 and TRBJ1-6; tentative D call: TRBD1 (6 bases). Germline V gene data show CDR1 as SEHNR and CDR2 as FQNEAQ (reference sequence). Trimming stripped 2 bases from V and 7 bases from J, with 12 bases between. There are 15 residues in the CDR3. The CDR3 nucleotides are TGTGCCAGCAGCTTAATGGGACAAACGAATTCACCCCTCCACTTT. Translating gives CASSLMGQTNSPLHF.

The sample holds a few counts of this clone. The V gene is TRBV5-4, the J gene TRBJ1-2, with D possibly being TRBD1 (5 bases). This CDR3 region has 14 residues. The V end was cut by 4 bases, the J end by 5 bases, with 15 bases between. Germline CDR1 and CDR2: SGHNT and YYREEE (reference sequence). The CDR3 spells CASSNTQQVYGYTF. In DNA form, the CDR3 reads TGTGCCAGCAGCAACACCCAACAGGTTTATGGCTACACCTTC.

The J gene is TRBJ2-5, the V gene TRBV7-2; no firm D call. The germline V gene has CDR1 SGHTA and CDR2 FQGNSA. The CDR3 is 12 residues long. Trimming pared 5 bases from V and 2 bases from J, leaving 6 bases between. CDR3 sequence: CASSPSQETQYF. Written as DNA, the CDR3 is TGTGCCAGCAGCCCCTCGCAAGAGACCCAGTACTTC.

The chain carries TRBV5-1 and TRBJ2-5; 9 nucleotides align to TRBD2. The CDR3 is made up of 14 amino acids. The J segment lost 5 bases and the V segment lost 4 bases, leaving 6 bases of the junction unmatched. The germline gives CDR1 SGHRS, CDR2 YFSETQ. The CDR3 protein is CASSLLGLAETQYF. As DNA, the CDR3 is TGCGCCAGCAGCCTTCTAGGACTAGCGGAGACCCAGTACTTC.

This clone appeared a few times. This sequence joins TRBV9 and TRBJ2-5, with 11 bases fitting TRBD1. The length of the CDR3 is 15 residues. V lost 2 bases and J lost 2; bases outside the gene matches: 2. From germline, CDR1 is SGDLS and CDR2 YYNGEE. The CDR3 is CASSVGQGAQETQYF. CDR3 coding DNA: TGTGCCAGCAGCGTCGGACAGGGGGCTCAAGAGACCCAGTACTTC. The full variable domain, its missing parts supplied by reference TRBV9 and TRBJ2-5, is DSGVTQTPKHLITATGQRVTLRCSPRSGDLSVYWYQQSLDQGLQFLIQYYNGEERAKGNILERFSAQQFPDLHSELNLSSLELGDSALYFCASSVGQGAQETQYFGPGTRLLVL.

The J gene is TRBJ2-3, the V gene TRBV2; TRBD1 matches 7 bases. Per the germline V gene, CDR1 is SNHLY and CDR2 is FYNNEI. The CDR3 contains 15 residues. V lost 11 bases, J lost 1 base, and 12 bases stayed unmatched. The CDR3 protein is CAGTTRDRGTDTQYF. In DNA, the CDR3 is TGTGCCGGGACCACAAGAGACAGGGGCACAGATACGCAGTATTTT.

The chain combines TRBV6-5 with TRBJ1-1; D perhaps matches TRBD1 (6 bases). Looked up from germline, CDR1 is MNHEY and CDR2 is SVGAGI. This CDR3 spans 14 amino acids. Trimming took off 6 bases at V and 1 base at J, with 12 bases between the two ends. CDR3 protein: CASSPKGGNTEAFF. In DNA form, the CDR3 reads TGTGCCAGCAGCCCGAAAGGGGGGAACACTGAAGCTTTCTTT.

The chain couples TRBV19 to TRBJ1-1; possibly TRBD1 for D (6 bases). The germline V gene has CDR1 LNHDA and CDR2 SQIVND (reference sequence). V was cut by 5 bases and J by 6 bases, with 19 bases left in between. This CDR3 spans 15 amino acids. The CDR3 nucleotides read TGTGCCAGTAGTCCTAGGAATACAGGGAGGGCTGAAGCTTTCTTT. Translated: CASSPRNTGRAEAFF. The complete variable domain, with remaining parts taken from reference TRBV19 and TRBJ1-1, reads DGGITQSPKYLFRKEGQNVTLSCEQNLNHDAMYWYRQDPGQGLRLIYYSQIVNDFQKGDIAEGYSVSREKKESFPLTVTSAQKNPTAFYLCASSPRNTGRAEAFFGQGTRLTVV.

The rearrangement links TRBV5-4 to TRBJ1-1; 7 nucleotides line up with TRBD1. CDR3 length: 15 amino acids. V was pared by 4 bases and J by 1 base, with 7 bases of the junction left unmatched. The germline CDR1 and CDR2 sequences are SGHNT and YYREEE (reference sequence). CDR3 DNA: TGTGCCAGCAGCCGTCCCAGGACAGGGAACACTGAAGCTTTCTTT. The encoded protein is CASSRPRTGNTEAFF. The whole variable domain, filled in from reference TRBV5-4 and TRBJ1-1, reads ETGVTQSPTHLIKTRGQQVTLRCSSQSGHNTVSWYQQALGQGPQFIFQYYREEENGRGNFPPRFSGLQFPNYSSELNVNALELDDSALYLCASSRPRTGNTEAFFGQGTRLTVV.

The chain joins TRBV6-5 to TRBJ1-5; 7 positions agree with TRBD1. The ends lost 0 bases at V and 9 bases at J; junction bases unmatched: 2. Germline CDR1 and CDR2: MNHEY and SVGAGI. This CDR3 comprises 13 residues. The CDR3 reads CASSYSQGPPQHF. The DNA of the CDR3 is TGTGCCAGCAGTTACTCACAGGGGCCGCCCCAGCATTTT.

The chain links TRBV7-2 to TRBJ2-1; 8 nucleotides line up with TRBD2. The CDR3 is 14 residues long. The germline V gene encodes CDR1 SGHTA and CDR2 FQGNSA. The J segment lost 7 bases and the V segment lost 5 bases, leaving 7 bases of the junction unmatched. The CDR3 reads CASSGRRGENEQFF. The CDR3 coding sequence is TGTGCCAGCAGCGGTCGGCGGGGGGAGAATGAGCAGTTCTTC.

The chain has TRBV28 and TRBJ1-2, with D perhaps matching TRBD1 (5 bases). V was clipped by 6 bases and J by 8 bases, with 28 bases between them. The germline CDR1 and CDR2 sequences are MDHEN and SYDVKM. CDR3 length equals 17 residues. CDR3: CASSRGGGLQLPEGYTF. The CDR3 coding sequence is TGTGCCAGCAGCCGTGGGGGGGGTCTACAGTTGCCAGAGGGCTACACCTTC.

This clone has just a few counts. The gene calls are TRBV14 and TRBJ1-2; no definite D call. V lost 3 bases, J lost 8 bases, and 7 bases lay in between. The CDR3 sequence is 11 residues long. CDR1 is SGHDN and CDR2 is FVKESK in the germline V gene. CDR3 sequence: CASSHSSGYTF. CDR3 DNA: TGTGCCAGCAGCCATAGTTCCGGCTACACCTTC.

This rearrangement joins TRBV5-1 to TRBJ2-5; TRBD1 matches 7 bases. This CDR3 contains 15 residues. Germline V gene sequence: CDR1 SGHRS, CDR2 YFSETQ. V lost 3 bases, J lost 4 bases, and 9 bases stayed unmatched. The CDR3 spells CASSWTGSPVETQYF. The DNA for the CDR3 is TGCGCCAGCAGCTGGACAGGTTCCCCCGTAGAGACCCAGTACTTC. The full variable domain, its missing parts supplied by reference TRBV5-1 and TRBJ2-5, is KAGVTQTPRYLIKTRGQQVTLSCSPISGHRSVSWYQQTPGQGLQFLFEYFSETQRNKGNFPGRFSGRQFSNSRSEMNVSTLELGDSALYLCASSWTGSPVETQYFGPGTRLLVL.

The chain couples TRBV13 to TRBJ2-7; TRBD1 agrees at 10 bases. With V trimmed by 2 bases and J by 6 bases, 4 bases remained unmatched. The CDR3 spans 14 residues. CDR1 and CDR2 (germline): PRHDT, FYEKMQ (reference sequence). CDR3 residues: CASSLMGQGIEQYF. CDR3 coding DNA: TGTGCCAGCAGCTTAATGGGACAGGGGATCGAGCAGTACTTC.

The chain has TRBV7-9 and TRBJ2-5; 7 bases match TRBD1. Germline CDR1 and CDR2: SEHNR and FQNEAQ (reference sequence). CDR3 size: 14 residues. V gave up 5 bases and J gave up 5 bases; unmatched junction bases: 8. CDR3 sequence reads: CASSRGGLGETQYF. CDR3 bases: TGTGCCAGCAGCCGAGGGGGCTTAGGGGAGACCCAGTACTTC.

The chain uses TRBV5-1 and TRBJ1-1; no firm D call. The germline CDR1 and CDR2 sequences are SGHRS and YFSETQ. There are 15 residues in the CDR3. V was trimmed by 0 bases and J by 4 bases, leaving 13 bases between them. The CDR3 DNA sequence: TGCGCCAGCAGCTTGGCCCAGGTACAAGGCACTGAAGCTTTCTTT. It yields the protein CASSLAQVQGTEAFF.

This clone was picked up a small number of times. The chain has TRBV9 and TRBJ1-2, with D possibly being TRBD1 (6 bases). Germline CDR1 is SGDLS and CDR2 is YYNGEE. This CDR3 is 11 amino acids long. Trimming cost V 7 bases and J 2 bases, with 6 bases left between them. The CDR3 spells CASGQNYGYTF. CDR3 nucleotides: TGTGCCAGCGGACAGAACTATGGCTACACCTTC.

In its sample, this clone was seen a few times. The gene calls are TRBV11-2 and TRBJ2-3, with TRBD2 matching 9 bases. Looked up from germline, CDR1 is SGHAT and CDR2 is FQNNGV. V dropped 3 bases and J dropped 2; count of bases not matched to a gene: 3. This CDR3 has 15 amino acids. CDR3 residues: CASSLRGGPTDTQYF. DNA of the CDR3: TGTGCCAGCAGCTTGCGGGGGGGACCCACAGATACGCAGTATTTT.

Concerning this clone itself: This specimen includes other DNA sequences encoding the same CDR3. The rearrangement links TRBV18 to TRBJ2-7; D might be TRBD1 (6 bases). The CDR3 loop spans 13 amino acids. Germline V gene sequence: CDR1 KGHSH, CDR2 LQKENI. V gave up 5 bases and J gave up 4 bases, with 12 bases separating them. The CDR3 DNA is TGTGCCAGCTCATCCGGGACAACTTACGAGCAGTACTTC. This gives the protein CASSSGTTYEQYF.

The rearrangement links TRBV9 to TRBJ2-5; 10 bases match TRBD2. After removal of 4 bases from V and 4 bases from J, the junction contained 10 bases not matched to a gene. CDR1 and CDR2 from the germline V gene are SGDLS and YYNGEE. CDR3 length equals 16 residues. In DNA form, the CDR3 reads TGTGCCAGCAGCATAAGCGGGGGGGCGTCAATAGAGACCCAGTACTTC. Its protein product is CASSISGGASIETQYF. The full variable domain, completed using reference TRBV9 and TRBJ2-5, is DSGVTQTPKHLITATGQRVTLRCSPRSGDLSVYWYQQSLDQGLQFLIQYYNGEERAKGNILERFSAQQFPDLHSELNLSSLELGDSALYFCASSISGGASIETQYFGPGTRLLVL.

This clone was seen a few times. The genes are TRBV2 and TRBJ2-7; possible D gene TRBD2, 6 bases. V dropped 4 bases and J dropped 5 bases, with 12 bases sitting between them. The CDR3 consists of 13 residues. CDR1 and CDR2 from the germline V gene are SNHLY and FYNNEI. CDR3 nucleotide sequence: TGTGCCAGCAGTGGGGAGGTCTCTAACGAGCAGTACTTC. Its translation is CASSGEVSNEQYF.

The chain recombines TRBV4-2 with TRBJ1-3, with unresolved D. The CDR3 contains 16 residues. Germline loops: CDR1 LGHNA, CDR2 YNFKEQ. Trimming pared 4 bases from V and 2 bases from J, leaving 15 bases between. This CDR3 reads CASSLREGVAGNTIYF. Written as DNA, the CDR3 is TGTGCCAGCAGCCTACGCGAGGGAGTAGCTGGAAACACCATATATTTT.

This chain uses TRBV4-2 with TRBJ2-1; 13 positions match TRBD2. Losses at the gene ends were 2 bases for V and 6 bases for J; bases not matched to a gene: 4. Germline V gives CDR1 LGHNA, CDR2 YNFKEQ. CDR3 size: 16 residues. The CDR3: CASSQTSGGALNEQFF. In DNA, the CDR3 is TGTGCCAGCAGCCAAACTAGCGGGGGGGCTCTCAATGAGCAGTTCTTC.

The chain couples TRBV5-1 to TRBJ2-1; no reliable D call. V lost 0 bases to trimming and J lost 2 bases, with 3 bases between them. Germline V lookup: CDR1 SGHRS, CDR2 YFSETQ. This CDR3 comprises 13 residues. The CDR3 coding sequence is TGCGCCAGCAGCTTGGCTCCCTACAATGAGCAGTTCTTC. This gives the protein CASSLAPYNEQFF.

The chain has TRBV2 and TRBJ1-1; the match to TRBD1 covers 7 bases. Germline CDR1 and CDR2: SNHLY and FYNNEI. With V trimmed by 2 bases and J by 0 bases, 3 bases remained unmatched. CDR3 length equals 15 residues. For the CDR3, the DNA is TGTGCCAGCAGTGAACGCGGGACAGTGAACACTGAAGCTTTCTTT. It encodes CASSERGTVNTEAFF. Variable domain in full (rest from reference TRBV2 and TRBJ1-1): EPEVTQTPSHQVTQMGQEVILRCVPISNHLYFYWYRQILGQKVEFLVSFYNNEISEKSEIFDDQFSVERPDGSNFTLKIRSTKLEDSAMYFCASSERGTVNTEAFFGQGTRLTVV.

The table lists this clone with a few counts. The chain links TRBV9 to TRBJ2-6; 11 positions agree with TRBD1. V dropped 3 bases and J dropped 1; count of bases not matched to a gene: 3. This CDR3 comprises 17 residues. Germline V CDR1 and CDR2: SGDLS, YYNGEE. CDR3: CASSDGQGASGANVLTF. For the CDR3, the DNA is TGTGCCAGCAGCGATGGACAGGGGGCTTCTGGGGCCAACGTCCTGACTTTC. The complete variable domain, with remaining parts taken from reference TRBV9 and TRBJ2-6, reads DSGVTQTPKHLITATGQRVTLRCSPRSGDLSVYWYQQSLDQGLQFLIQYYNGEERAKGNILERFSAQQFPDLHSELNLSSLELGDSALYFCASSDGQGASGANVLTFGAGSRLTVL.